The rows below give T cell receptor beta chains drawn from one sample of a study of response to subunit inactivated influenza vaccine. Using its own MiXCR run on the RT-PCR reads, TCRdb lists one record per CDR3 protein. This table holds 860,000 or so distinct CDR3 sequences, 21% found once. The sample was PBMCs from blood, taken around 5 days after vaccination. These receptors came from a man aged 45-60 years who received an inactivated influenza vaccine. Both conserved end residues are part of each CDR3. Each record gives: J gene, V gene, D gene, clone size, CDR3 DNA, CDR3 protein. The D gene is left open where the match is weak. Rows may omit the clone size; those that give it use once, few, many or a size class.

j_call: TRBJ2-3
v_call: TRBV7-2
d_call: .
clone_size: .
cdr3_nt: TGTGCCAGCAGCGCCGGCGGAAGCGGAGTCCAAAATACGCAGTATTTT
cdr3_aa: CASSAGGSGVQNTQYF

j_call: TRBJ2-7
v_call: TRBV15
d_call: TRBD1
clone_size: .
cdr3_nt: TGTGCCACCAGCAGACAAAAAGGACAGGGGGCAAACGAGCAGTACTTC
cdr3_aa: CATSRQKGQGANEQYF

j_call: TRBJ2-5
v_call: TRBV15
d_call: .
clone_size: .
cdr3_nt: TGTGCCACCAGCAGAGAGGGGGACCACCAAGAGACCCAGTACTTC
cdr3_aa: CATSREGDHQETQYF

j_call: TRBJ2-7
v_call: TRBV29-1
d_call: .
clone_size: many
cdr3_nt: TGCAGCGTTGTGAGCTCAGGGCCCTACGAGCAGTACTTC
cdr3_aa: CSVVSSGPYEQYF

j_call: TRBJ2-7
v_call: TRBV27
d_call: TRBD1
clone_size: .
cdr3_nt: TGTGCCAGCAGTTTATCTGGGACAGTCTATGGCGAGCAGTACTTC
cdr3_aa: CASSLSGTVYGEQYF

j_call: TRBJ1-6
v_call: TRBV12-3/TRBV12-4
d_call: .
clone_size: .
cdr3_nt: TGTGCCAGCAGTGACGAAGGGAGTTCACCCCTCCACTTT
cdr3_aa: CASSDEGSSPLHF

j_call: TRBJ1-5
v_call: TRBV7-6
d_call: .
clone_size: .
cdr3_nt: TGTGCCAGCAGCGCGAGGGATCAGCCCCAGCATTTT
cdr3_aa: CASSARDQPQHF

j_call: TRBJ2-7
v_call: TRBV9
d_call: TRBD1
clone_size: .
cdr3_nt: TGTGCCAGCAGCGGATACCGGGACAGAGCCTACGAGCAGTACTTC
cdr3_aa: CASSGYRDRAYEQYF

j_call: TRBJ1-5
v_call: TRBV27
d_call: .
clone_size: few
cdr3_nt: TGTGCCAGCAGTAACGGTGGGGTCGGGCAGCCCCAGCATTTT
cdr3_aa: CASSNGGVGQPQHF

j_call: TRBJ2-4
v_call: TRBV11-1
d_call: .
clone_size: few
cdr3_nt: TGTGCCAGCAGCCACCCTTACGGCGCAGCCAAAAACATTCAGTACTTC
cdr3_aa: CASSHPYGAAKNIQYF

j_call: TRBJ2-1
v_call: TRBV12-3/TRBV12-4
d_call: TRBD2
clone_size: .
cdr3_nt: TGTGCCAGCAGCTATAGCGGGAGAGCTCACAATGAGCAGTTCTTC
cdr3_aa: CASSYSGRAHNEQFF

j_call: TRBJ2-5
v_call: TRBV5-1
d_call: TRBD1
clone_size: few
cdr3_nt: TGCGCCAGCCGGGACAGCCAAGAGACCCAGTACTTC
cdr3_aa: CASRDSQETQYF

j_call: TRBJ2-2
v_call: TRBV5-1
d_call: TRBD2
clone_size: few
cdr3_nt: TGCGCCAGTAGCGGGGGGTCGAACACCGGGGAGCTGTTTTTT
cdr3_aa: CASSGGSNTGELFF

j_call: TRBJ2-2
v_call: TRBV5-1
d_call: TRBD1
clone_size: .
cdr3_nt: TGCGCCAGCAGCACACAGGGGACCGGGGAGCTGTTTTTT
cdr3_aa: CASSTQGTGELFF

j_call: TRBJ2-7
v_call: TRBV6-2/TRBV6-3
d_call: .
clone_size: .
cdr3_nt: TGTGCCAGCAGTGACTACCCCATGGGACTGTACTTC
cdr3_aa: CASSDYPMGLYF

j_call: TRBJ2-6
v_call: TRBV12-3/TRBV12-4
d_call: TRBD1
clone_size: once
cdr3_nt: TGTGCCAGCACCCACCGGACAGGTCTCTCTGGGGCCAACGTCCTGACTTTC
cdr3_aa: CASTHRTGLSGANVLTF

j_call: TRBJ2-5
v_call: TRBV6-2/TRBV6-3
d_call: TRBD2
clone_size: few
cdr3_nt: TGTGCCAGCAGTTGGACTAGCGGGCAGACCCAGTACTTC
cdr3_aa: CASSWTSGQTQYF

j_call: TRBJ2-2
v_call: TRBV5-1
d_call: TRBD1
clone_size: .
cdr3_nt: TGCGCCAGCAGCTTGCGGGGACAGGGTGTCGGGGAGCTGTTTTTT
cdr3_aa: CASSLRGQGVGELFF

j_call: TRBJ2-3
v_call: TRBV7-2
d_call: TRBD2
clone_size: .
cdr3_nt: TGTGCCAGCAGCCCCCTAGCGGCAAATACAGATACGCAGTATTTT
cdr3_aa: CASSPLAANTDTQYF

j_call: TRBJ2-7
v_call: TRBV5-1
d_call: .
clone_size: few
cdr3_nt: TGCGCCAGCAGCTTGATGGATTCCTACGAGCAGTACTTC
cdr3_aa: CASSLMDSYEQYF

j_call: TRBJ2-1
v_call: TRBV3-1
d_call: .
clone_size: .
cdr3_nt: TGTGCCAGCAGAAGGACGGAGGGCTACAATGAGCAGTTCTTC
cdr3_aa: CASRRTEGYNEQFF

j_call: TRBJ2-2
v_call: TRBV5-1
d_call: .
clone_size: once
cdr3_nt: TGCGCCAGCAGCCCGCTTTTGACAGCGAACACCGGGGAGCTGTTTTTT
cdr3_aa: CASSPLLTANTGELFF

j_call: TRBJ2-1
v_call: TRBV6-5
d_call: .
clone_size: few
cdr3_nt: TGTGCCAGCAGTTCCCCGCCAGGTGTTGAGCAGTTCTTC
cdr3_aa: CASSSPPGVEQFF

j_call: TRBJ1-1
v_call: TRBV7-9
d_call: TRBD1
clone_size: .
cdr3_nt: TGTGCCAGCAGCCCCGACAGGGTTGAAGCTTTCTTT
cdr3_aa: CASSPDRVEAFF

j_call: TRBJ2-1
v_call: TRBV6-1
d_call: .
clone_size: .
cdr3_nt: TGTGCCAGCAGTGATAGCGGTATCATTCCAACGCAGTTCTTC
cdr3_aa: CASSDSGIIPTQFF

j_call: TRBJ1-4
v_call: TRBV6-2/TRBV6-3
d_call: .
clone_size: .
cdr3_nt: TGTGCCAGCAGTCAAGGGAGGGGGACGTCTCGTGAAAAACTGTTTTTT
cdr3_aa: CASSQGRGTSREKLFF

j_call: TRBJ2-5
v_call: TRBV20-1
d_call: TRBD2
clone_size: few
cdr3_nt: TGCAGTGCTAGAGCCGGGACTAGCGACCAAGAGACCCAGTACTTC
cdr3_aa: CSARAGTSDQETQYF